One and the same sample provided the 9 T cell receptor beta chains below, sequenced in a study of long-term antiretroviral therapy in people with HIV. A v3.0 immunoSEQ assay was performed at survey level. The assay was immunoSEQ multiplex PCR, and TCRdb's table has in-frame clones only and misses some. The data show 25,000 to 35,000 clones, about 88% seen once. The sequences come from unsorted PBMCs, collected 2 years after starting antiretroviral therapy. The receptors shown here come from a man in his fifties with HIV.

The V call is TRBV11-3, the J call TRBJ2-7, with D tentatively TRBD2 (5 bases). This CDR3 contains 14 residues. Trimming left V 3 bases short and J 0 bases short, with 9 bases between. Germline values: CDR1 SGHNT, CDR2 YENEEA. The CDR3 sequence is CASSFNGNSYEQYF. CDR3 bases: TGTGCCAGCAGCTTTAACGGGAACTCCTACGAGCAGTACTTC.

This clone has a single count. The rearrangement uses TRBV7-9 and TRBJ2-1, with D perhaps matching TRBD2 (7 bases). Germline values: CDR1 SEHNR, CDR2 FQNEAQ (reference sequence). Trimming left V 1 base short and J 8 bases short, with 15 bases between. This CDR3 comprises 15 residues. Here the CDR3 DNA reads TGTGCCAGCAGCTTAGTCGAGGGGGGGGTCGATGAGCAGTTCTTC. Translated: CASSLVEGGVDEQFF.

The J gene is TRBJ2-2, the V gene TRBV6-4; D may be TRBD1 (5 bases). The CDR3 loop spans 14 amino acids. The germline CDR1 and CDR2 sequences are MRHNA and SNTAGT. Trimming left V 6 bases short and J 4 bases short, with 12 bases between. Here the CDR3 reads CASSREWGTGELFF. The CDR3, as DNA: TGTGCCAGCAGCAGGGAATGGGGCACCGGGGAGCTGTTTTTT.

The V and J genes are TRBV4-3 and TRBJ2-7; 9 bases fit TRBD1. Germline CDR1 is LGHNA and CDR2 is YSLEER. The CDR3 runs 17 residues. The V gene end was trimmed by 4 bases and the J gene end by 5 bases; junction bases not matched to a gene: 15. This chain's CDR3 is CASSLYPEGQGGDEQYF. CDR3 coding DNA: TGCGCCAGCAGCCTTTATCCGGAGGGACAGGGTGGGGACGAGCAGTACTTC.

V and J are TRBV6-4 and TRBJ2-7; D possibly corresponds to TRBD2 (6 bases). Germline lookup yields CDR1 MRHNA and CDR2 SNTAGT. Trimming cost V 5 bases and J 3 bases, with 11 bases left between them. The CDR3 runs to 13 residues. CDR3 DNA sequence: TGTGCCAGCAGTCCCGGGAGCAACTACGAGCAGTACTTC. As protein: CASSPGSNYEQYF.

This chain links TRBV4-3 with TRBJ1-4; D remains ambiguous. Trimming pared 0 bases from V and 6 bases from J, leaving 17 bases between. The CDR3 has 17 amino acids. The germline V gene encodes CDR1 LGHNA and CDR2 YSLEER. The CDR3 DNA is TGCGCCAGCAGCCAAGAACGACGGGTGGAGGATTATGAAAAACTGTTTTTT. Translation: CASSQERRVEDYEKLFF.

J is TRBJ2-4 and V is TRBV23-1, with D perhaps TRBD1 (6 bases). Being an ORF, TRBV23-1 has a function that is uncertain. The CDR3 runs 17 residues. V shed 6 bases and J shed 1 base, with 19 bases lying between them. CDR3 amino acids: CASRTTTGSRAKNIQYF. The DNA of the CDR3 is TGCGCCAGCAGGACAACTACAGGGTCTCGGGCCAAAAACATTCAGTACTTC.

With respect to this clone: An end of the junction does not agree with germline; a read error may underlie this. The chain couples TRBV2 to TRBJ2-1, with 10 positions matching TRBD2. In germline, CDR1 is SNHLY, CDR2 FYNNEI. The CDR3 is made up of 13 amino acids. Written as DNA, the CDR3 is TGTGCCTGCAGACTAGCGGGCTACAATGAGCAGTTCTTC. Translated: CACRLAGYNEQFF.

This chain links TRBV29-1 with TRBJ2-5; 7 nucleotides agree with TRBD1. The CDR3 length is 13 residues. The germline V gene encodes CDR1 SQVTM and CDR2 ANQGSEA. The ends lost 1 base at V and 2 bases at J; junction bases unmatched: 1. The CDR3 region has the DNA TGCAGCGTTGAAGTCAGGGGGCAAGAGACCCAGTACTTC. Its translation is CSVEVRGQETQYF.